This entry lists 13 T cell receptor beta chains sequenced from one sample in a study of T cells in Graves' hyperthyroidism and ophthalmopathy. Using RNA transcripts as the source, TCR beta CDR3 regions were amplified. The HTBI primer set drove a first-round RT-PCR of the TCR CDR3. TCRdb used MiXCR to reprocess the multiplex PCR reads, holding one entry per CDR3 protein. The profile shows some 560,000 distinct CDR3 sequences, around 16% of them singletons. The sequenced sample was blood. Receptor source: a woman aged 30 to 39 with Graves' hyperthyroidism.

This clonotype was found many times. The CDR3 DNA follows: TGTGCCTGGGGACAGCTCCTAGGTGAGCAGTTCTTC. Its translation is CAWGQLLGEQFF. The genes are TRBV30 and TRBJ2-1; maybe TRBD1 (6 bases). The CDR3 is 12 amino acids. The V end was cut by 5 bases, the J end by 9 bases, with 14 bases between. The V gene's germline CDR1 is GTSNPN and CDR2 SVGIG (reference sequence).

This clonotype was observed many times. The chain couples TRBV27 to TRBJ1-2, with D tentatively TRBD1 (5 bases). V lost 6 bases to trimming and J lost 4 bases, with 9 bases between them. Germline V gene sequence: CDR1 MNHEY, CDR2 SMNVEV (reference sequence). The CDR3 runs to 12 residues. CDR3 in amino acids: CASREGTYGYTF. The CDR3, as DNA: TGTGCCAGCAGGGAGGGGACCTATGGCTACACCTTC.

This clonotype was detected ten times or more. The V call is TRBV12-3 or TRBV12-4, the J call TRBJ1-2, with D possibly matching TRBD1 (5 bases). The CDR3 runs to 12 residues. Trimming cost V 6 bases and J 7 bases, with 12 bases left between them. CDR3 amino acids: CASSAAGRGYTF. The CDR3 region has the DNA TGTGCCAGCAGCGCCGCAGGGCGTGGCTACACCTTC.

Worth noting for this clonotype: At one of its ends the junction is not consistent with the germline gene, which may arise from a read error. V is TRBV3-1 and J is TRBJ2-2; 13 bases align to TRBD2. The CDR3 totals 17 residues. The germline V gene encodes CDR1 LGHDT and CDR2 YNNKEL (reference sequence). The CDR3: CASSPFGLAGVTGELSF. The CDR3 DNA sequence: TGTGCCAGCAGCCCTTTCGGACTAGCGGGAGTCACCGGGGAGCTGTCTTTT. Full variable domain (missing parts from reference TRBV3-1 and TRBJ2-2): DTAVSQTPKYLVTQMGNDKSIKCEQNLGHDTMYWYKQDSKKFLKIMFSYNNKELIINETVPNRFSPKSPDKAHLNLHINSLELGDSAVYFCASSPFGLAGVTGELSFGEGSRLTVL.

This clonotype has a single count. The V call is TRBV19, the J call TRBJ1-2; 12 bases line up with TRBD1. This CDR3 has 15 residues. The junction had 7 bases not matched to a gene; V was cut back by 4 bases and J by 7 bases. From germline, CDR1 is LNHDA and CDR2 SQIVND (reference sequence). This chain's CDR3 is CASSKTGTGGSGYTF. For the CDR3, the DNA is TGTGCCAGTAGTAAAACCGGGACAGGGGGCTCTGGCTACACCTTC.

This clonotype has at least ten counts. This chain links TRBV28 with TRBJ2-1; the match to TRBD2 covers 7 bases. In germline, CDR1 is MDHEN, CDR2 SYDVKM. With 7 bases clipped from V and 8 bases from J, the junction kept 11 bases outside the gene matches. The CDR3 consists of 14 residues. CDR3 in amino acids: CASIESGNRDEQFF. The CDR3 DNA is TGTGCCAGCATTGAAAGCGGGAATAGGGATGAGCAGTTCTTC.

With respect to this clonotype: This could be a read error, since a much larger clone is one nucleotide away. The chain carries TRBV6-1 and TRBJ1-5, with D unresolved. Germline V gene data show CDR1 as MNHNS and CDR2 as SASEGT. The CDR3 covers 14 residues. Here the CDR3 DNA reads TGTGCCAGCAGTGCACCTCTCAGCAATCAGCCCCGGCATTTT. As protein: CASSAPLSNQPRHF.

This chain joins TRBV12-3 or TRBV12-4 and TRBJ1-5; D gene unclear. The CDR3 consists of 16 residues. Trimming took off 6 bases at V and 2 bases at J, with 17 bases between the two ends. The CDR3, as DNA: TGTGCCAGCAGCCCCCGTCGGTGGTGGGGCAATCAGCCCCAGCATTTT. This encodes CASSPRRWWGNQPQHF.

This clonotype was seen more than once but under ten times. The CDR3 DNA reads as TGCAGTGCTAGGGACGGCGGGAGAACAGATACGCAGTATTTT. This sequence encodes CSARDGGRTDTQYF. The chain employs TRBV20-1 and TRBJ2-3; TRBD2 agrees at 7 bases. The CDR3 is made up of 14 amino acids. CDR1 and CDR2 from the germline V gene are DFQATT and SNEGSKA (reference sequence). J was trimmed by 3 bases and V by 3 bases; bases with no gene match: 6.

This clonotype appeared many times. The V gene is TRBV2, the J gene TRBJ2-3; 9 nucleotides line up with TRBD2. This CDR3 region has 15 residues. V lost 7 bases and J lost 2; bases outside the gene matches: 7. Germline V gives CDR1 SNHLY, CDR2 FYNNEI. The CDR3 reads CASTGGRALTDTQYF. The CDR3 region has the DNA TGTGCCAGCACTGGCGGGAGGGCTCTCACAGATACGCAGTATTTT. Supplemented by reference TRBV2 and TRBJ2-3, the full variable domain reads EPEVTQTPSHQVTQMGQEVILRCVPISNHLYFYWYRQILGQKVEFLVSFYNNEISEKSEIFDDQFSVERPDGSNFTLKIRSTKLEDSAMYFCASTGGRALTDTQYFGPGTRLTVL.

This clonotype showed up many times. The V call is TRBV28, the J call TRBJ1-5, with D maybe TRBD1 (6 bases). The CDR3 covers 12 residues. V gave up 8 bases and J gave up 5 bases, with 10 bases separating them. The germline gives CDR1 MDHEN, CDR2 SYDVKM. The CDR3 nucleotides read TGTGCCAGCGGCGGGGGCGATCAGCCCCAGCATTTT. Its protein is CASGGGDQPQHF.

This clonotype was recorded a few times. The chain couples TRBV6-1 to TRBJ2-5; D not resolved. The germline V and J ends were trimmed by 6 bases and 2 bases, with 16 bases remaining between them. Germline lookup yields CDR1 MNHNS and CDR2 SASEGT. This CDR3 has 15 amino acids. The CDR3 region is CASSTPRAVQETQYF. The CDR3 DNA sequence: TGTGCCAGCAGCACCCCTCGGGCAGTACAAGAGACCCAGTACTTC.

This clonotype was seen only a few times. V usage is TRBV7-6 and J usage is TRBJ2-7; 7 nucleotides agree with TRBD2. The V segment lost 0 bases and the J segment 5 bases; nucleotides outside the gene matches: 7. This CDR3 region has 15 residues. Germline V CDR1 and CDR2: SGHVS, FNYEAQ. This CDR3 is CASSLAGGGFHEQYF. In DNA form, the CDR3 reads TGTGCCAGCAGCTTAGCGGGCGGGGGTTTCCACGAGCAGTACTTC. Filled out from reference TRBV7-6 and TRBJ2-7, the complete variable domain reads GAGVSQSPRYKVTKRGQDVALRCDPISGHVSLYWYRQALGQGPEFLTYFNYEAQQDKSGLPNDRFSAERPEGSISTLTIQRTEQRDSAMYRCASSLAGGGFHEQYFGPGTRLTVT.